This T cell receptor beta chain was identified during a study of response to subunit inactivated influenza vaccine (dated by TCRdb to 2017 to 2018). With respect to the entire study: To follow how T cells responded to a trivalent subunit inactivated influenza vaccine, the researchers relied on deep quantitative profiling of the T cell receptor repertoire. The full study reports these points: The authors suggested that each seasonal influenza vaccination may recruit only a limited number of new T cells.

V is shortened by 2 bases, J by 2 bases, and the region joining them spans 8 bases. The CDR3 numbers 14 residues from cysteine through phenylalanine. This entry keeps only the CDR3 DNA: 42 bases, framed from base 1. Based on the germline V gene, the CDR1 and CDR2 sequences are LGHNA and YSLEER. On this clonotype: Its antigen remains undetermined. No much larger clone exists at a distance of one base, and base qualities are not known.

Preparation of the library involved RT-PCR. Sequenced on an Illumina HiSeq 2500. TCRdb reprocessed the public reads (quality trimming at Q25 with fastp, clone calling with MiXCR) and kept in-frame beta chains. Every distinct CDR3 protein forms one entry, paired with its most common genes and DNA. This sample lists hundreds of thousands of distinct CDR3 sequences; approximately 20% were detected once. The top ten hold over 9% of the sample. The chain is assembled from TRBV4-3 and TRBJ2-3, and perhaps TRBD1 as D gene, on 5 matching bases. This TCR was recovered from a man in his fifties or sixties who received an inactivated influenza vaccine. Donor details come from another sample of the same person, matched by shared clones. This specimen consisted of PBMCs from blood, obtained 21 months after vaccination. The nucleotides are TGCGCCAGCAGCCAACAGGGCGCCACAGATACGCAGTATTTT. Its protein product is CASSQQGATDTQYF.